This T cell receptor beta chain was sequenced in a study of OX40 agonist ivuxolimab in advanced cancers. Profiling relied on immunoSEQ multiplex PCR, and the TCRdb table lists in-frame clones only, not all of them. Here the sample spans around 56,000 clones, 70% to 85% being singletons. Germline CDR1 is MNHNS and CDR2 is SASEGT. The length of the CDR3 is 14 residues. Trimming pared 6 bases from V and 0 bases from J, leaving 12 bases between. Autoimmune disease history or systemic immunosuppression barred patients. The TCR sequence derives from an adult with an advanced solid tumor such as melanoma, head and neck, liver or kidney cancer. This rearrangement joins TRBV6-1 to TRBJ2-7; D is perhaps TRBD1 (6 bases). This specimen consisted of CD4+ or CD8+ T cells sorted from blood, obtained in a trial of the OX40 agonist ivuxolimab. DNA for the CDR3: TGTGCCAGCAGCCTGACAGGAAGCTCCTACGAGCAGTACTTC. This translates into CASSLTGSSYEQYF.